This TCR beta chain was obtained from a study of T-cell reconstitution after alpha-beta-depleted transplantation in children. This clonotype was detected many times. Unique molecular identifiers were built into the TCRbeta library. One entry per CDR3 protein, called by TCRdb with MiXCR from the PCR reads. The sample comprises approximately 650,000 distinct CDR3 sequences, about 12% of which are singletons, and 0.79% rests with the top ten. The CDR3 contains 14 residues. Trimming took 3 bases from V and 0 from J, leaving 9 bases between them. Germline CDR1 reads KGHSH; CDR2 reads LQKENI. This TCR was recovered from a girl aged 2-10 years with congenital amegakaryocytic thrombocytopenia, due to receive a stem cell transplant. This specimen was PBMCs, taken before TCRalphabeta/CD19-depleted stem cell transplant. The V gene is TRBV18, the J gene TRBJ2-7; D remains ambiguous. The CDR3 spells CASSPIQSSYEQYF. In nucleotides, the CDR3 is TGTGCCAGCTCACCGATCCAGAGCTCCTACGAGCAGTACTTC. Based on the CDR3 plus reference TRBV18 and TRBJ2-7, the full variable domain is NAGVMQNPRHLVRRRGQEARLRCSPMKGHSHVYWYRQLPEEGLKFMVYLQKENIIDESGMPKERFSAEFPKEGPSILRIQQVVRGDSAAYFCASSPIQSSYEQYFGPGTRLTVT.